The source of this T cell receptor (beta chain) is a study of spatial heterogeneity in lung cancer. The wider study: Detection consistently captured more beta-chain sequences than alpha-chain sequences. For tumor regions, TCR transcript counts showed a strong correlation with a T cell module score derived from matched bulk RNA-seq. Raw sequencing reads included, on average, more than eight appearances of each unique TCR and UMI combination.

TCRdb ran MiXCR on the 5' RACE reads and lists one entry per CDR3 protein. The table lists about 9,600 distinct CDR3 sequences, 9% to 15% of them singletons, with roughly a tenth in the top ten. Study-level findings and limits: The number of expanded tumor alpha and beta chains correlated with mutation number.

The germline CDR1 and CDR2 sequences are SQVTM and ANQGSEA. CDR3 length equals 13 residues. Trimming shortened V by 4 bases and J by 5 bases, and 9 bases separated the two germline ends. This clonotype was picked up many times. Its cognate antigen is unknown. Time point noted: sample taken at primary tumor resection. The specimen comprised lung tumor tissue, sampled at surgery. This clonotype was sampled from a male donor with early-stage non-small cell lung cancer. This rearrangement joins TRBV29-1 to TRBJ1-6; D not certain. This CDR3 is CSVARDNNSPLHF. The CDR3 DNA sequence: TGCAGCGTTGCTCGGGATAATAATTCACCCCTCCACTTT.